This T cell receptor beta chain was sequenced during a study of T-cell memory formation after mild COVID-19 (dated by TCRdb to 2020 to 2022). Regarding the research as a whole: Most TCR sequence clusters were specific to one of the two donors. The cohort comprised two young, previously healthy adult volunteers, one female and one male. In a couple of donors, T-cell clones that expanded and contracted after mild COVID-19 were followed by sequencing TCRalpha and TCRbeta repertoires longitudinally.

Ficoll-Paque density gradient centrifugation was the method used to isolate PBMCs. CDR1 MGHRA and CDR2 YSYEKL are derived from the germline V gene. The CDR3 holds 16 amino acids from the cysteine to the phenylalanine. CDR3 DNA only is kept here, 48 bases in frame from base 1. V was cut back by 1 base and J by 8 bases, leaving a gap of 20 bases between them. Findings and caveats that apply to the study as a whole: Contracting CD4+ clones turned up mainly in the CM and EM memory subsets, whereas EMRA was where CD8+ clones were enriched. The second-wave clones that peaked on day 37 were not confirmed to be SARS-CoV-2 specific. The study covered only a couple of mild cases, and larger cohorts including severe cases with pre-infection samples were considered necessary. Some responding clones were detected in pre-infection memory, suggesting pre-existing cross-reactive memory T cells joined the SARS-CoV-2 response. Clones contracting from day 15 to 85 had balanced CD4/CD8 phenotypes, while a second wave expanding from day 15 to 37 was biased towards CD4+.

This clonotype was counted only a few times. Its antigen specificity is not known. The record has no base qualities; no much larger clone is one base away. The sample was run on an Illumina NovaSeq 6000. Using 5'RACE with constant-segment primers, TCRalpha and TCRbeta cDNA libraries were constructed, with sample barcodes and unique molecular identifiers added in the process. RNA was extracted from every sample with Trizol reagent. Amplification of the libraries took two PCR steps, and the second step added a second sample barcode plus Illumina TruSeq adapters. Sequencing of libraries was performed on an Illumina NovaSeq with 2 x 150 bp paired-end reads. In the paper's pipeline: With migec v1.2.7, reads were demultiplexed and then collapsed into UMI-guided consensus sequences. Using mixcr v2.1.11, UMI consensuses were aligned to TRA and TRB V and J templates and then assembled into clonotypes. A clonotype was counted as expanded or contracted only if both edgeR and NoisET called the change significant, with noise models trained on biological replicates. edgeR calls used a false discovery rate-adjusted p below 0.01 and a log2 fold-change threshold of 1. As an exploratory analysis of dynamics, max-normalized trajectories of the 1000 most abundant clonotypes were examined by PCA with hierarchical clustering. Separately sequenced CD4+ and CD8+ repertoires were used to assign a CD4 or CD8 phenotype to each responding clone. The public reads were run again by TCRdb, first through fastp at Q25 and then through MiXCR, and only productive beta chains were kept. Every entry covers one CDR3 protein and lists the most common genes and DNA from its rows. The V and J calls and clone size are TCRdb's, not the authors'. The sample has about 29,000 distinct CDR3 sequences on record, about 16% of them singletons. The ten most abundant clones make up approximately 1.5% of the sample.

The specimen was PBMCs or a T cell subset sorted from them (not recorded which). This TCR came from an adult who had mild COVID-19 (a few samples of this study predate the infection). The sample titles of this study are shuffled in the database, so cell type and time point are left out. The chain links TRBV4-1 with TRBJ1-2; a confident D gene designation cannot be given. The nucleotide sequence reads as follows: TGCGCCAGCAGCCAAGCCACGGGCAGCACTAAGCAAGGCTACACCTTC. The encoded protein is CASSQATGSTKQGYTF.